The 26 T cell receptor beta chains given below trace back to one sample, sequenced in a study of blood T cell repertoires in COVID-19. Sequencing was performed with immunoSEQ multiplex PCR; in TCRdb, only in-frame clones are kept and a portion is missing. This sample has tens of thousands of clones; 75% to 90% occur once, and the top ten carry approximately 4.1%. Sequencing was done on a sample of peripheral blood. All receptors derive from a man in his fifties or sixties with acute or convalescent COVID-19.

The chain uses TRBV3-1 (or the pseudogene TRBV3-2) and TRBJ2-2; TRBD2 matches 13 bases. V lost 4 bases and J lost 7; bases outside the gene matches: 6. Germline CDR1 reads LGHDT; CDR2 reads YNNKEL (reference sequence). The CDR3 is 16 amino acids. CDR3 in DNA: TGTGCCAGCAGCCGGGGACTAGCGGGGACCAGCGGGGAGCTGTTTTTT. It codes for CASSRGLAGTSGELFF.

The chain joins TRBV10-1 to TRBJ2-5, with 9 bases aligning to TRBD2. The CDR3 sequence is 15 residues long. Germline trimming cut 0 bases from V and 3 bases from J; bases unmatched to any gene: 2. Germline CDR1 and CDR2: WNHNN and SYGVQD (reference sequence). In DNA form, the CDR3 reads TGCGCCAGCAGTGAGTCTGTAGCGGGAGAAGAGACCCAGTACTTC. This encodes CASSESVAGEETQYF.

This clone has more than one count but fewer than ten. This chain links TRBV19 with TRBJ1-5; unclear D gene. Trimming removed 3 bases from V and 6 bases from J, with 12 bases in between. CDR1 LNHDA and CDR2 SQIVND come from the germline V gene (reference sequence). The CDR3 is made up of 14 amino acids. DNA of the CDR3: TGTGCCAGTAGTATCGGGGATGAACGTCAGCCCCAGCATTTT. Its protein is CASSIGDERQPQHF.

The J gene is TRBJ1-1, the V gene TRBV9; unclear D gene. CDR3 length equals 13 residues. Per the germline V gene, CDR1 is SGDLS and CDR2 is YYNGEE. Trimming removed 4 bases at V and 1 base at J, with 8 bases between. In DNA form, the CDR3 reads TGTGCCAGCAGCCCCCCGGGGAACACTGAAGCTTTCTTT. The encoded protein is CASSPPGNTEAFF.

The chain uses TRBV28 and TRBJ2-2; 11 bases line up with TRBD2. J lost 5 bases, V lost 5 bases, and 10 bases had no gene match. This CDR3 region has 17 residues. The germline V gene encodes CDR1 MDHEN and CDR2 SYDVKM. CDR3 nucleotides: TGTGCCAGCAGTCTACCGAGACTAGCGGGGCGAACCGGGGAGCTGTTTTTT. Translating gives CASSLPRLAGRTGELFF.

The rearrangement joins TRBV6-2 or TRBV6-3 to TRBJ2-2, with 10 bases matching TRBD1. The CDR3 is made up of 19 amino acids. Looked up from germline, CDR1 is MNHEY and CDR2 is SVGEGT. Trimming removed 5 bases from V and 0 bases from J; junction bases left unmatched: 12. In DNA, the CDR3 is TGTGCCAGCAGTCACGACCCCGGGACAGGGGTCGCGAACACCGGGGAGCTGTTTTTT. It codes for CASSHDPGTGVANTGELFF.

CDR3 sequence (DNA): TGTGCCAGTACCAAGGACAGGGGCAATGAGCAGTTCTTC. This translates into CASTKDRGNEQFF. J is TRBJ2-1 and V is TRBV19; TRBD1 aligns across 9 bases. This CDR3 contains 13 residues. J gave up 6 bases and V 7 bases, and 4 bases lay outside the gene matches. Germline CDR1 is LNHDA and CDR2 is SQIVND (reference sequence).

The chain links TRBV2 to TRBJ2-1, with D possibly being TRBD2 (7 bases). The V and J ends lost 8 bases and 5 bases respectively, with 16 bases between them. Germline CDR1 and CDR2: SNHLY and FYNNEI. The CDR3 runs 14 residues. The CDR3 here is CASGGASLNNEQFF. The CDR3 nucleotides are TGTGCCAGCGGGGGGGCTAGCCTCAACAATGAGCAGTTCTTC.

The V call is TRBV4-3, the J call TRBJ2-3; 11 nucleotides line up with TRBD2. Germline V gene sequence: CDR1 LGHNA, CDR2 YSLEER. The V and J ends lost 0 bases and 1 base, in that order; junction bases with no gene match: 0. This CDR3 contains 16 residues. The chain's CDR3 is CASSQETSGGTDTQYF. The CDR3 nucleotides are TGCGCCAGCAGCCAAGAGACTAGCGGGGGCACAGATACGCAGTATTTT.

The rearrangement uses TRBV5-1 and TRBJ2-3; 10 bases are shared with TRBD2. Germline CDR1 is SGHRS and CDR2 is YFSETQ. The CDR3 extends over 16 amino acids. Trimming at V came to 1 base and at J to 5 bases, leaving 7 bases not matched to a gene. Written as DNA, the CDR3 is TGCGCCAGCAGCTTGAGGTCGTCTAGCGGGGGAGATACGCAGTATTTT. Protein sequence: CASSLRSSSGGDTQYF. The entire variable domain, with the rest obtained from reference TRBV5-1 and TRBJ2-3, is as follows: KAGVTQTPRYLIKTRGQQVTLSCSPISGHRSVSWYQQTPGQGLQFLFEYFSETQRNKGNFPGRFSGRQFSNSRSEMNVSTLELGDSALYLCASSLRSSSGGDTQYFGPGTRLTVL.

CDR3 DNA: TGTGCCAGCACTGTACAGGGTTCTTGGAACACTGAAGCTTTCTTT. Protein product: CASTVQGSWNTEAFF. The gene calls are TRBV18 and TRBJ1-1; perhaps TRBD1 as D (6 bases). Between the trimmed V and J ends, which lost 8 bases and 1 base, there was a span of 17 bases. CDR3 size: 15 residues. Germline V gene sequence: CDR1 KGHSH, CDR2 LQKENI.

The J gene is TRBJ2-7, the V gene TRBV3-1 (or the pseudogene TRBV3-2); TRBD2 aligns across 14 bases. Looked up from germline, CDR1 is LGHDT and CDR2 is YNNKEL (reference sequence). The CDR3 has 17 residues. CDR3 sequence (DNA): TGTGCTACCTCCCGAGGACTAGCGGGAGGACCCTCCTACGAGCAGTACTTC. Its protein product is CATSRGLAGGPSYEQYF.

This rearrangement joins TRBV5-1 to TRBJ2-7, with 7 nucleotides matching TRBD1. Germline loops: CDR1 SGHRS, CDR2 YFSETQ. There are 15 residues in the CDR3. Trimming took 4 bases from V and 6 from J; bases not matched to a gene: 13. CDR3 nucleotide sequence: TGCGCCAGCAGCCCTACCGGGACAGAAAAGCCCGAGCAGTACTTC. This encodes CASSPTGTEKPEQYF.

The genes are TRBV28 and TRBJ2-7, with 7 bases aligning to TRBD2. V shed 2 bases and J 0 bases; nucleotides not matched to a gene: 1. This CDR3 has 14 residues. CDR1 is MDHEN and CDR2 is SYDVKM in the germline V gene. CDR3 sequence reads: CASSLGGSSYEQYF. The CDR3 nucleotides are TGTGCCAGCAGTTTAGGCGGGAGCTCCTACGAGCAGTACTTC.

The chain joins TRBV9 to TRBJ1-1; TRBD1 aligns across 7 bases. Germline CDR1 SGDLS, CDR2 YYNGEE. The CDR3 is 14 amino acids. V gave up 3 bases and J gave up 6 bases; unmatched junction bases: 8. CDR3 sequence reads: CASSGGGVTPEAFF. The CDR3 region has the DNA TGTGCCAGCAGCGGAGGGGGCGTTACCCCTGAAGCTTTCTTT.

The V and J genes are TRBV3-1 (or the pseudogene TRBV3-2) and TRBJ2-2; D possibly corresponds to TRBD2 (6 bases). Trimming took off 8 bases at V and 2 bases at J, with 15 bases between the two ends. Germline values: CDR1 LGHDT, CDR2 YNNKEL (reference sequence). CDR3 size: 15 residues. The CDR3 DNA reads TGTGCCAGCTCATATTACGGGAGCAACACCGGGGAGCTGTTTTTT. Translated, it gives CASSYYGSNTGELFF.

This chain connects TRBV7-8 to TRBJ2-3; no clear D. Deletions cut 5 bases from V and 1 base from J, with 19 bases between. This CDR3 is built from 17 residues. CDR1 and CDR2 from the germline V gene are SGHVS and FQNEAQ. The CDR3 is CASSATDLSFGTDTQYF. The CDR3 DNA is TGTGCCAGCAGCGCTACCGACTTATCTTTTGGCACAGATACGCAGTATTTT.

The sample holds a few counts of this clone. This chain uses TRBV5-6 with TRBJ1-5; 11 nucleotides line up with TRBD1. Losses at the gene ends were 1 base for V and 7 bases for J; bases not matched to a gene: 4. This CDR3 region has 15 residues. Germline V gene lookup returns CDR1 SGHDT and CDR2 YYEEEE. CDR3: CASSLFWTGGQPQHF. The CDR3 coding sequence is TGTGCCAGCAGCTTGTTCTGGACAGGGGGCCAGCCCCAGCATTTT.

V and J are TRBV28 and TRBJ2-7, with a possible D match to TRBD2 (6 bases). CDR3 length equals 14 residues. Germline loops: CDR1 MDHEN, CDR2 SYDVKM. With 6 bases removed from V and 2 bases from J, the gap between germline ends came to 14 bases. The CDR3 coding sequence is TGTGCCAGCAGACTCCGGGGGATCACCTACGAGCAGTACTTC. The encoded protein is CASRLRGITYEQYF. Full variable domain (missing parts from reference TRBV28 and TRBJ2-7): DVKVTQSSRYLVKRTGEKVFLECVQDMDHENMFWYRQDPGLGLRLIYFSYDVKMKEKGDIPEGYSVSREKKERFSLILESASTNQTSMYLCASRLRGITYEQYFGPGTRLTVT.

CDR3 residues: CAWGDPDRGLRSYTF. In nucleotides, the CDR3 is TGTGCCTGGGGGGACCCGGACAGGGGGCTACGTAGCTACACCTTC. The chain is built from TRBV30 and TRBJ1-2; the match to TRBD1 covers 11 bases. V gave up 5 bases and J gave up 9 bases; unmatched junction bases: 14. This CDR3 has 15 residues. The V gene's germline CDR1 is GTSNPN and CDR2 SVGIG (reference sequence).

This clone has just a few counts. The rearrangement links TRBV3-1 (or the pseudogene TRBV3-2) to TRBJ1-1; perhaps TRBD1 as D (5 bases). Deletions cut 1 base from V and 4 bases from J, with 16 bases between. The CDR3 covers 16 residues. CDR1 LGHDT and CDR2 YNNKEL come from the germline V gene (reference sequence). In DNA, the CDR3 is TGTGCCAGCAGCCAAGTGAATCGGGGGTGGGGCACTGAAGCTTTCTTT. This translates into CASSQVNRGWGTEAFF.

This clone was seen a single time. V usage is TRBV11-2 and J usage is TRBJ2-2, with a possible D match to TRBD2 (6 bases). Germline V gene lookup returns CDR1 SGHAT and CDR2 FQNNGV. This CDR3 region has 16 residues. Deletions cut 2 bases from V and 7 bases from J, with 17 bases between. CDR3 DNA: TGTGCCAGCAGCTTATGGAGGGCCGGTGGTGGCGGGGAGCTGTTTTTT. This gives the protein CASSLWRAGGGGELFF.

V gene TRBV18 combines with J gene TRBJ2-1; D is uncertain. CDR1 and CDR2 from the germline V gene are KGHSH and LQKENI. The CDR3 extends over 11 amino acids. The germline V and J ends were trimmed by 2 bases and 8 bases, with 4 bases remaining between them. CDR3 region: CASSPDYEQFF. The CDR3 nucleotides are TGTGCCAGCTCACCAGACTATGAGCAGTTCTTC.

CDR3 loop: CASSSSDPAVYF. The CDR3 DNA reads TGTGCCAGCAGTTCCAGTGACCCGGCGGTGTACTTC. The chain is built from TRBV28 and TRBJ2-7; D is unclear. The CDR3 consists of 12 residues. With 4 bases removed from V and 12 bases from J, the gap between germline ends came to 16 bases. Germline V gene data show CDR1 as MDHEN and CDR2 as SYDVKM.

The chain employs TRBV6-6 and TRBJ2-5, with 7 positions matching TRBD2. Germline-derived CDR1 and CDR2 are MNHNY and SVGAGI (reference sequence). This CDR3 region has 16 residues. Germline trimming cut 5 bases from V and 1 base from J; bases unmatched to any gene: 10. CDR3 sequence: CASSPPGSGAQETQYF. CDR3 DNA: TGTGCCAGCAGTCCGCCGGGAAGCGGGGCCCAAGAGACCCAGTACTTC.

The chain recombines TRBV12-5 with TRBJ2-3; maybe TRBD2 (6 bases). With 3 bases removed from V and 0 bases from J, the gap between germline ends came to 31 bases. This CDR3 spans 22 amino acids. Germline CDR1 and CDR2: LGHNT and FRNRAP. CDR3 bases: TGTGCTAGTGGTTTCCTTTCTATGCCCGGGACTTGGGAAACTCCTAGCACAGATACGCAGTATTTT. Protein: CASGFLSMPGTWETPSTDTQYF. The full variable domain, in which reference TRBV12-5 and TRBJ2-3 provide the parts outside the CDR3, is DARVTQTPRHKVTEMGQEVTMRCQPILGHNTVFWYRQTMMQGLELLAYFRNRAPLDDSGMPKDRFSAEMPDATLATLKIQPSEPRDSAVYFCASGFLSMPGTWETPSTDTQYFGPGTRLTVL.